The T cell receptor beta chain under discussion was sequenced for a study of cytomegalovirus exposure and HLA in healthy donors. Findings and caveats of the study: Analysis was carried out at a later point, and it linked a missense DCLRE1C variant to TCR beta V- and J-gene trimming. Donors were assumed by presence/absence analyses to have roughly uniform sequencing depth. The Asian-associated ancestry cluster reportedly had fewer N-insertions than the 666-donor mean in a later analysis.

The germline CDR1 and CDR2 sequences are MNHEY and SVGAGI. CDR3 length equals 13 residues. Trimming stripped 0 bases from V and 4 bases from J, with 7 bases between. PCR primers comprised 60 Vbeta and 13 Jbeta primers. TCRdb's copy holds only in-frame clones and misses some; the assay was immunoSEQ multiplex PCR. The top ten clones hold around 1.4% of a sample with more than 150,000 clones, approximately 80% of them seen once. In this sample, this clone turned up a few times. The antigen remains undetermined. The rearrangement joins TRBV6-5 to TRBJ2-7; possible D gene TRBD2, 6 bases. The TCR originated in a girl under 18 in good health and CMV-seropositive. Sequenced input: PBMCs. The CDR3 here is CASSYSGLYEQYF. In DNA, the CDR3 is TGTGCCAGCAGTTACTCGGGACTTTACGAGCAGTACTTC.